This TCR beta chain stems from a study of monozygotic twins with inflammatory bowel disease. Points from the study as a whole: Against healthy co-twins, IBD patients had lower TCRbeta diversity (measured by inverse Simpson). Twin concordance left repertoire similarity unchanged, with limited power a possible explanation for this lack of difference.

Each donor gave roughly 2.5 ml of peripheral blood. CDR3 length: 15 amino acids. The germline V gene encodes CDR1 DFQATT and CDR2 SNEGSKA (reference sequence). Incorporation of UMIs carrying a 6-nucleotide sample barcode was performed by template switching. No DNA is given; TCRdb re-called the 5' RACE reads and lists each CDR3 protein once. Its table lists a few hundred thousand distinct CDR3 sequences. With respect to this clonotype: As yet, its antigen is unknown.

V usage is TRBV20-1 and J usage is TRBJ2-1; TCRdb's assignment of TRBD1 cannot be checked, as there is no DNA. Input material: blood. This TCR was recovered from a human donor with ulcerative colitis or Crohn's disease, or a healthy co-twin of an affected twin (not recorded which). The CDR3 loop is CSARSGTGIHNEQFF.